The 10 T cell receptor beta chains given below trace back to one sample, sequenced in a study of blood T cell repertoires in COVID-19. Here immunoSEQ multiplex PCR was the method, and the copy in TCRdb shows in-frame clones only, minus some. This table holds more than 150,000 clones, 86% found once. Sequenced input: peripheral blood. Every receptor here comes from a man aged 65-85 years with active or convalescent COVID-19.

J is TRBJ2-3 and V is TRBV5-5; 10 nucleotides line up with TRBD2. V was clipped by 1 base and J by 6 bases; unmatched bases: 5. The germline V gene has CDR1 SGHKS and CDR2 YYEKEE (reference sequence). The CDR3 consists of 15 residues. CDR3 sequence (DNA): TGTGCCAGCAGCTTGCTAGCGGGAGAGTACGATACGCAGTATTTT. Translating it yields CASSLLAGEYDTQYF.

The gene calls are TRBV6-2 or TRBV6-3 and TRBJ1-1; D is ambiguous. V lost 4 bases and J lost 3, with 15 bases in between. Germline CDR1 is MNHEY and CDR2 is SVGEGT. CDR3 size: 15 residues. CDR3 amino acids: CASSSPVGADTEAFF. The CDR3 DNA reads as TGTGCCAGCAGTTCCCCCGTGGGAGCCGACACTGAAGCTTTCTTT.

V usage is TRBV5-1 and J usage is TRBJ2-5; possible D gene TRBD2, 6 bases. Germline lookup yields CDR1 SGHRS and CDR2 YFSETQ. Trimming removed 6 bases at V and 5 bases at J, with 14 bases between. The CDR3 has 13 residues. The CDR3 DNA reads TGCGCCAGCACCCGAGGAGGGGACGAGACCCAGTACTTC. Translating gives CASTRGGDETQYF.

This clone has a single count. The chain recombines TRBV7-9 with TRBJ2-1; possible D gene TRBD1, 5 bases. The V gene lost 5 bases and the J gene lost 9 bases, with 11 bases spanning the gap. The germline V gene encodes CDR1 SEHNR and CDR2 FQNEAQ (reference sequence). The CDR3 sequence is 12 residues long. The CDR3 nucleotides read TGTGCCAGCAGCCGACAGTTCGCTGAGCAGTTCTTC. This gives the protein CASSRQFAEQFF. The complete variable domain, with remaining parts taken from reference TRBV7-9 and TRBJ2-1, reads DTGVSQNPRHKITKRGQNVTFRCDPISEHNRLYWYRQTLGQGPEFLTYFQNEAQLEKSRLLSDRFSAERPKGSFSTLEIQRTEQGDSAMYLCASSRQFAEQFFGPGTRLTVL.

The V and J genes are TRBV5-1 and TRBJ1-4; 10 bases align to TRBD1. The germline gives CDR1 SGHRS, CDR2 YFSETQ. There are 14 residues in the CDR3. With 8 bases clipped from V and 6 bases from J, the junction kept 7 bases outside the gene matches. CDR3 in DNA: TGCGCCAGTAGAGGCGGGACAGGGGATGAAAAACTGTTTTTT. Protein: CASRGGTGDEKLFF.

This chain uses TRBV6-2 or TRBV6-3 with TRBJ1-5, with 12 bases matching TRBD1. Unmatched junction bases numbered 11, after V lost 6 bases and J lost 11 bases. Germline loops: CDR1 MNHEY, CDR2 SVGEGT. This CDR3 region has 15 residues. The chain's CDR3 is CASSTGTGGLRTQHF. The CDR3 nucleotides are TGTGCCAGCAGCACCGGGACAGGGGGCCTGCGGACCCAGCATTTT.

The rearrangement joins TRBV27 to TRBJ2-7, with D possibly TRBD2 on 6 matching bases. CDR3 length equals 14 residues. V was shortened by 6 bases and J by 3 bases, with 15 bases between the two germline ends. Germline V lookup: CDR1 MNHEY, CDR2 SMNVEV (reference sequence). CDR3 loop: CASRVGRSHYEQYF. In DNA, the CDR3 is TGTGCCAGCAGGGTCGGGAGAAGCCACTACGAGCAGTACTTC.

The rearrangement links TRBV30 to TRBJ2-1; D gene uncertain. The germline V and J ends were trimmed by 7 bases and 15 bases, with 16 bases remaining between them. Germline V lookup: CDR1 GTSNPN, CDR2 SVGIG (reference sequence). CDR3 length: 10 residues. CDR3 amino acids: CALLIGGWFF. The CDR3 nucleotides are TGTGCCTTACTAATAGGTGGTTGGTTCTTC.

This clone was counted at least ten times. The V call is TRBV3-1 (or the pseudogene TRBV3-2), the J call TRBJ2-1; 9 nucleotides align to TRBD2. This CDR3 spans 15 amino acids. Germline assignment: CDR1 LGHDT and CDR2 YNNKEL (reference sequence). Unmatched junction bases numbered 6, after V lost 1 base and J lost 8 bases. The CDR3 nucleotides are TGTGCCAGCAGCCAAGGCGGGAGGGCCACGTATGAGCAGTTCTTC. Amino acid sequence: CASSQGGRATYEQFF.

Concerning this clone: The sample carries other DNA sequences with the same CDR3. V is TRBV3-1 (or the pseudogene TRBV3-2) and J is TRBJ1-5; D is uncertain. CDR3 size: 15 residues. V was cut by 1 base and J by 4 bases, with 11 bases left in between. The germline gives CDR1 LGHDT, CDR2 YNNKEL (reference sequence). DNA of the CDR3: TGTGCCAGCAGCCAAGGAGGCGGAAATAATCAGCCCCAGCATTTT. The encoded protein is CASSQGGGNNQPQHF.